The source of this T cell receptor beta chain is a study of regulatory T cells in long-lasting Graves disease. Trimming cost V 2 bases and J 6 bases, with 8 bases left between them. CDR1 and CDR2 from the germline V gene are GTSNPN and SVGIG (reference sequence). This CDR3 comprises 12 residues. Combining iRepertoire HTBI primers with Arm-PCR of CDR3 regions, the authors built TCR beta libraries. MiXCR was run by TCRdb on the multiplex PCR reads, yielding one entry per CDR3 protein. Altogether 400,000 to 500,000 distinct CDR3 sequences are present, 12% to 15% being singletons, with the ten largest covering 17%. Study-level results: Favoring TRBV28, TRBJ1-2 and TRBJ2-5 was a feature seen in persistent disease. More public clonotypes were shared by persistent patients (around 2,500) than by new patients (more than 950).

The table lists this clonotype with many counts. The antigen is not known. Sample time point: newly diagnosed GD, antithyroid drugs for less than 3 months. With RNA extracted from PBMCs as input, the TCR library was made. This sample also belongs to another study, concerning T cells in Graves' hyperthyroidism and ophthalmopathy. In that study: Researchers found most expanded thyroid clonotypes above 0.001 in blood as well.

The sequenced sample was peripheral blood mononuclear cells (PBMCs), obtained at new diagnosis, from a patient treated with antithyroid drugs. The chain uses TRBV30 and TRBJ2-1; no reliable D call. The source of this sequence is a woman in her 50s with Graves disease. The CDR3 sequence is CAWSPRVNEQFF. CDR3 DNA: TGTGCCTGGAGTCCTAGGGTCAATGAGCAGTTCTTC. Using reference TRBV30 and TRBJ2-1 for the parts outside the CDR3, the full variable domain is SQTIHQWPATLVQPVGSPLSLECTVEGTSNPNLYWYRQAAGRGLQLLFYSVGIGQISSEVPQNLSASRPQDRQFILSSKKLLLSDSGFYLCAWSPRVNEQFFGPGTRLTVL.